Presented here are 27 T cell receptor beta chains from one specimen sequenced in a study of response to subunit inactivated influenza vaccine. TCRdb reprocessed the RT-PCR reads via MiXCR and lists one record per CDR3 protein. The sample has more than 600,000 distinct CDR3 sequences; approximately 17% are singletons. Sequencing used PBMCs from blood, obtained roughly 5 days after vaccination. The receptor set was obtained from a man in his fifties or sixties who received an inactivated influenza vaccine.

This sequence joins TRBV6-2 or TRBV6-3 and TRBJ2-7; D is perhaps TRBD2 (6 bases). CDR1 MNHEY and CDR2 SVGEGT come from the germline V gene. This CDR3 region has 14 residues. Trimming shortened V by 6 bases and J by 3 bases, and 15 bases separated the two germline ends. This CDR3 is CASRTGLSRYEQYF. CDR3 DNA: TGTGCCAGCAGGACGGGACTTTCACGCTACGAGCAGTACTTC.

The chain is built from TRBV20-1 and TRBJ2-7; D not certain. Trimming cost V 2 bases and J 0 bases, with 5 bases left between them. Germline V gene lookup returns CDR1 DFQATT and CDR2 SNEGSKA (reference sequence). CDR3 length: 12 amino acids. The CDR3 DNA is TGCAGTGCTAGATCCGACTCCTACGAGCAGTACTTC. This translates into CSARSDSYEQYF.

V is TRBV5-6 and J is TRBJ1-5; D call uncertain. Germline V lookup: CDR1 SGHDT, CDR2 YYEEEE. The CDR3 covers 12 residues. Trimming pared 4 bases from V and 7 bases from J, leaving 9 bases between. Here the CDR3 DNA reads TGTGCCAGCAGCCTTAGGGAACAGCCCCAGCATTTT. Translating it yields CASSLREQPQHF.

In its sample, this clonotype was seen a few times. The chain has TRBV4-2 and TRBJ1-1; D uncertain. Germline V gene data show CDR1 as LGHNA and CDR2 as YNFKEQ. The V end lost 0 bases, the J end lost 8 bases, and 13 bases lay between the germline ends. The CDR3 extends over 14 amino acids. CDR3 coding DNA: TGTGCCAGCAGCCAAGAGTGGCGAGGAAGCGAAGCTTTCTTT. Amino acids: CASSQEWRGSEAFF.

The chain combines TRBV20-1 with TRBJ2-7; D is unclear. The V end lost 2 bases, the J end lost 0 bases, and 14 bases lay between the germline ends. Germline CDR1 and CDR2: DFQATT and SNEGSKA (reference sequence). The CDR3 is 15 residues long. The CDR3: CSARRFVFSSYEQYF. Here the CDR3 DNA reads TGCAGTGCTAGACGTTTTGTTTTTAGCTCCTACGAGCAGTACTTC.

DNA of the CDR3: TGCAGTGCGCGGGACACCTGGATGGAGCAGTACTTC. As protein: CSARDTWMEQYF. The chain carries TRBV20-1 and TRBJ2-7; either TRBD1 or TRBD2 may fit D (6 bases each). CDR3 length: 12 amino acids. Trimming removed 6 bases from V and 7 bases from J, with 16 bases in between. Germline V CDR1 and CDR2: DFQATT, SNEGSKA (reference sequence).

This clonotype has a handful of counts. This rearrangement joins TRBV6-2 or TRBV6-3 to TRBJ2-1; 16 bases match TRBD2. The V gene end was trimmed by 5 bases and the J gene end by 6 bases; junction bases not matched to a gene: 7. This CDR3 region has 17 residues. Germline CDR1 is MNHEY and CDR2 is SVGEGT. The CDR3 region is CASSPGTSGGAANEQFF. DNA of the CDR3: TGTGCCAGCAGTCCCGGGACTAGCGGGGGGGCCGCCAATGAGCAGTTCTTC.

This clonotype was observed a few times. The rearrangement links TRBV9 to TRBJ2-3, with 10 bases that match TRBD1. Germline V lookup: CDR1 SGDLS, CDR2 YYNGEE. V shed 2 bases and J 3 bases; nucleotides not matched to a gene: 3. The CDR3 is made up of 15 amino acids. CDR3 nucleotide sequence: TGTGCCAGCAGCGTGTGGGACAGGGGTACAGATACGCAGTATTTT. Protein sequence: CASSVWDRGTDTQYF.

The gene calls are TRBV4-2 and TRBJ2-1, with D perhaps TRBD2 (6 bases). V was trimmed by 0 bases and J by 8 bases, leaving 14 bases between them. CDR3 size: 15 residues. Germline V gene data show CDR1 as LGHNA and CDR2 as YNFKEQ. The CDR3 DNA reads as TGTGCCAGCAGCCAAGATAACCTAGCGAGCGATGAGCAGTTCTTC. Encoded protein: CASSQDNLASDEQFF.

This clonotype has only a few counts. V and J are TRBV3-1 and TRBJ2-7; a possible D gene is TRBD1 (6 bases). Germline V gene data show CDR1 as LGHDT and CDR2 as YNNKEL (reference sequence). The CDR3 contains 13 residues. The germline V and J ends were trimmed by 1 base and 5 bases, with 9 bases remaining between them. Written as DNA, the CDR3 is TGTGCCAGCAGCCAAGTACAGGGTAACGAGCAGTACTTC. Protein: CASSQVQGNEQYF.

This clonotype was seen a few times. The V gene is TRBV5-5, the J gene TRBJ1-1; no clear D gene. V lost 1 base to trimming and J lost 0 bases, with 7 bases between them. This CDR3 has 14 residues. CDR1 is SGHKS, CDR2 YYEKEE, per germline (reference sequence). CDR3 region: CASSLSHLNTEAFF. The CDR3 DNA sequence: TGTGCCAGCAGCTTGAGTCACTTGAACACTGAAGCTTTCTTT.

A few counts support this clonotype. CDR3 loop: CASYSAPTQYF. CDR3 DNA: TGTGCCAGCTACTCCGCGCCGACCCAGTACTTC. The gene calls are TRBV5-5 and TRBJ2-5; D not certain. CDR1 is SGHKS, CDR2 YYEKEE, per germline (reference sequence). Trimming pared 7 bases from V and 7 bases from J, leaving 11 bases between. This CDR3 is 11 amino acids long.

This chain connects TRBV6-2 or TRBV6-3 to TRBJ1-5, with D unresolved. With 6 bases removed from V and 7 bases from J, the gap between germline ends came to 22 bases. The germline gives CDR1 MNHEY, CDR2 SVGEGT. CDR3 size: 16 residues. CDR3 region: CASSPYRTQASQPQHF. In nucleotides, the CDR3 is TGTGCCAGCAGCCCTTACCGAACTCAGGCAAGCCAGCCCCAGCATTTT.

This clonotype was counted a few times. This sequence joins TRBV30 and TRBJ2-7, with TRBD1 as a possible D gene (6 bases). V gave up 2 bases and J gave up 6 bases, with 14 bases separating them. The germline gives CDR1 GTSNPN, CDR2 SVGIG (reference sequence). CDR3 length: 13 residues. The CDR3, as DNA: TGTGCCTGGAGTCCGAATTACAGGGCCGAGCAGTACTTC. Encoded protein: CAWSPNYRAEQYF.

This clonotype occurred once. The chain links TRBV27 to TRBJ2-7; 9 bases align to TRBD1. This CDR3 region has 16 residues. Germline-derived CDR1 and CDR2 are MNHEY and SMNVEV (reference sequence). J was trimmed by 2 bases and V by 5 bases; bases with no gene match: 10. The CDR3 loop is CASSPRGQGLTYEQYF. In DNA, the CDR3 is TGTGCCAGCAGTCCGAGGGGACAGGGTCTAACCTACGAGCAGTACTTC.

CDR3 in DNA: TGTGCCAGCAGTTACCTCCGACTAGCGGGAGACACAGATACGCAGTATTTT. Protein sequence: CASSYLRLAGDTDTQYF. V gene TRBV6-2 or TRBV6-3 combines with J gene TRBJ2-3, with 12 bases fitting TRBD2. V was clipped by 2 bases and J by 2 bases; unmatched bases: 5. CDR3 length: 17 amino acids. CDR1 MNHEY and CDR2 SVGEGT come from the germline V gene.

This chain connects TRBV4-2 to TRBJ2-3; possible D gene TRBD2, 6 bases. The CDR3 is made up of 16 amino acids. Looked up from germline, CDR1 is LGHNA and CDR2 is YNFKEQ. V dropped 3 bases and J dropped 2 bases, with 15 bases sitting between them. DNA of the CDR3: TGTGCCAGCAGCCACGCCCGCGGGGAGATCACAGATACGCAGTATTTT. This codes for CASSHARGEITDTQYF.

This clonotype was counted between two and nine times. The chain recombines TRBV5-5 with TRBJ1-5; 9 bases fit TRBD1. The CDR3 is made up of 14 amino acids. With 4 bases clipped from V and 11 bases from J, the junction kept 10 bases outside the gene matches. The germline V gene has CDR1 SGHKS and CDR2 YYEKEE (reference sequence). CDR3 protein: CASSETGTGMAQHF. The CDR3 region has the DNA TGTGCCAGCAGCGAAACCGGGACAGGGATGGCCCAGCATTTT.

This clonotype was found many times. This chain connects TRBV6-5 to TRBJ2-7, with D hard to call. V shed 6 bases and J shed 1 base, with 7 bases lying between them. This CDR3 is 12 amino acids long. The V gene's germline CDR1 is MNHEY and CDR2 SVGAGI. DNA of the CDR3: TGTGCCAGCAGCCATAGTTCCTACGAGCAGTACTTC. Protein product: CASSHSSYEQYF.

This clonotype has only a few counts. The chain has TRBV5-1 and TRBJ2-7; tentative D call: TRBD2 (5 bases). CDR3 length equals 15 residues. CDR1 and CDR2 (germline): SGHRS, YFSETQ. V was pared by 2 bases and J by 2 bases, with 14 bases between. The CDR3 DNA is TGCGCCAGCAGCTTATTAACTAGTACAACCTACGAGCAGTACTTC. Translating gives CASSLLTSTTYEQYF.

V and J are TRBV7-3 and TRBJ2-7, with D tentatively TRBD2 (6 bases). This CDR3 region has 14 residues. The germline V gene has CDR1 SGHTA and CDR2 FQGTGA. Trimming stripped 0 bases from V and 6 bases from J, with 12 bases between. The CDR3 loop reads CASSLTPGVAEQYF. CDR3 sequence (DNA): TGTGCCAGCAGCTTAACTCCGGGAGTCGCCGAGCAGTACTTC.

The genes are TRBV7-2 and TRBJ2-2; D is perhaps TRBD1 or TRBD2 (6 bases each). The germline gives CDR1 SGHTA, CDR2 FQGNSA. Trimming shortened V by 0 bases and J by 6 bases, and 11 bases separated the two germline ends. The CDR3 covers 15 residues. The DNA of the CDR3 is TGTGCCAGCAGCTTAGCGCCGGGGGCGGCCGGGGAGCTGTTTTTT. Protein: CASSLAPGAAGELFF.

This clonotype was seen a few times. This rearrangement joins TRBV12-3 or TRBV12-4 to TRBJ1-6; TRBD1 matches 10 bases. CDR3 size: 13 residues. Unmatched junction bases numbered 2, after V lost 8 bases and J lost 7 bases. The chain's CDR3 is CASADRGNSPLHF. The CDR3, as DNA: TGTGCCAGCGCGGACAGGGGGAATTCACCCCTCCACTTT.

This clonotype was picked up a small number of times. DNA of the CDR3: TGTGCCAGCGGCAAGTCGGCCGAGCAGTACTTC. It codes for CASGKSAEQYF. This rearrangement joins TRBV6-2 or TRBV6-3 to TRBJ2-7; D unresolved. This CDR3 spans 11 amino acids. Trimming cost V 8 bases and J 6 bases, with 11 bases left between them. Germline V CDR1 and CDR2: MNHEY, SVGEGT.

This clonotype has ten or more counts. The chain has TRBV6-2 or TRBV6-3 and TRBJ2-1; possibly TRBD1 for D (5 bases). The CDR3 length is 13 residues. The germline V gene encodes CDR1 MNHEY and CDR2 SVGEGT. The V gene lost 4 bases and the J gene lost 9 bases, with 13 bases spanning the gap. The CDR3 coding sequence is TGTGCCAGCAGTTCGGTCAGGGTGAGTGAGCAGTTCTTC. Residues: CASSSVRVSEQFF.

This chain uses TRBV4-3 with TRBJ1-6, with D possibly being TRBD1 (6 bases). Germline V gene sequence: CDR1 LGHNA, CDR2 YSLEER. The CDR3 is 17 residues long. Trimming shortened V by 0 bases and J by 2 bases, and 11 bases separated the two germline ends. The chain's CDR3 is CASSQEQGVAYNSPLHF. CDR3 nucleotides: TGCGCCAGCAGCCAAGAACAGGGAGTCGCCTATAATTCACCCCTCCACTTT.

This sequence joins TRBV27 and TRBJ2-7; perhaps TRBD2 as D (6 bases). Trimming took off 7 bases at V and 2 bases at J, with 24 bases between the two ends. The germline V gene encodes CDR1 MNHEY and CDR2 SMNVEV (reference sequence). The CDR3 is 17 amino acids. Written as DNA, the CDR3 is TGTGCCAGCACGCCCCGGAGGGAGATCCTAACCCCCTACGAGCAGTACTTC. Translated: CASTPRREILTPYEQYF.